This TCR beta chain was captured by sequencing in a study of tumor-infiltrating lymphocytes in primary liver carcinoma. Whole-study results and caveats: Compared with blood, tumor repertoires held significantly more in their top 250 clones.

A word on this clonotype: Its antigen remains unknown. One junction end does not reproduce the germline sequence, and a read error may be involved.

For blood RNA, unsorted whole blood served as the source, and germline DNA was extracted too. Those patients suffered from chronic HBV infection and were treatment-naive. This CDR3 is built from 18 residues. Per germline, CDR1 MNHEY and CDR2 SVGAGI. The investigators made TCR beta cDNA from about 500 ng total RNA, using a constant-region primer. Libraries covering TCR beta were generated through three nested multiplex PCR rounds (using a slightly modified ARM-PCR). Forward primers for TRBV1-TRBV30 and a C-beta reverse primer served the first two PCR rounds, at 10 cycles each. TCRdb ran MiXCR on the multiplex PCR reads and lists one entry per CDR3 protein. The sample lists fewer than 250,000 distinct CDR3 sequences, roughly 61% occurring once.

J is TRBJ2-2 and V is TRBV6-5, with 7 positions matching TRBD2. This TCR came from a woman aged 55 to 70 with primary liver carcinoma and hepatitis B virus infection. The specimen sequenced was peripheral blood. The CDR3 DNA reads TGTGCCAGCAGTTTTGCCGGGACTATTAAAACGAACACCGGGGAGCTGCTTTTT. Translation: CASSFAGTIKTNTGELLF.